The T cell receptor (beta chain) described here comes from a study of T cell repertoires in cytomegalovirus infection. Study background: Public TCR beta signatures indicated both CMV infection and matching HLA type.

General study results and limits: Cumulative frequency of public TCR beta families picked out carriers of CMV plus the relevant HLA. HLA-C-restricted CMV-specific TCR beta clonotypes prevailed in the ex vivo response.

Each CDR3 protein gets one entry after TCRdb re-called the reads with MiXCR. The sample consists of around 450,000 distinct CDR3 sequences, 11% of them appearing once. This clonotype was observed many times. Its antigen remains unknown. The sample comprised PBMCs. The TCR comes from a human donor in good health (CMV status not recorded). Some clones in this sample may be carry-over from other donors' samples.

The CDR3 bases are TGCGCCAGCAGCTCACGGCCTGGGGACTCTGGGGCCAACGTCCTGACTTTC. Translation gives CASSSRPGDSGANVLTF. The V and J genes are TRBV5-1 and TRBJ2-6; unclear D gene. This CDR3 is 17 amino acids long. Germline V gene sequence: CDR1 SGHRS, CDR2 YFSETQ. V gave up 3 bases and J gave up 0 bases, with 13 bases separating them.